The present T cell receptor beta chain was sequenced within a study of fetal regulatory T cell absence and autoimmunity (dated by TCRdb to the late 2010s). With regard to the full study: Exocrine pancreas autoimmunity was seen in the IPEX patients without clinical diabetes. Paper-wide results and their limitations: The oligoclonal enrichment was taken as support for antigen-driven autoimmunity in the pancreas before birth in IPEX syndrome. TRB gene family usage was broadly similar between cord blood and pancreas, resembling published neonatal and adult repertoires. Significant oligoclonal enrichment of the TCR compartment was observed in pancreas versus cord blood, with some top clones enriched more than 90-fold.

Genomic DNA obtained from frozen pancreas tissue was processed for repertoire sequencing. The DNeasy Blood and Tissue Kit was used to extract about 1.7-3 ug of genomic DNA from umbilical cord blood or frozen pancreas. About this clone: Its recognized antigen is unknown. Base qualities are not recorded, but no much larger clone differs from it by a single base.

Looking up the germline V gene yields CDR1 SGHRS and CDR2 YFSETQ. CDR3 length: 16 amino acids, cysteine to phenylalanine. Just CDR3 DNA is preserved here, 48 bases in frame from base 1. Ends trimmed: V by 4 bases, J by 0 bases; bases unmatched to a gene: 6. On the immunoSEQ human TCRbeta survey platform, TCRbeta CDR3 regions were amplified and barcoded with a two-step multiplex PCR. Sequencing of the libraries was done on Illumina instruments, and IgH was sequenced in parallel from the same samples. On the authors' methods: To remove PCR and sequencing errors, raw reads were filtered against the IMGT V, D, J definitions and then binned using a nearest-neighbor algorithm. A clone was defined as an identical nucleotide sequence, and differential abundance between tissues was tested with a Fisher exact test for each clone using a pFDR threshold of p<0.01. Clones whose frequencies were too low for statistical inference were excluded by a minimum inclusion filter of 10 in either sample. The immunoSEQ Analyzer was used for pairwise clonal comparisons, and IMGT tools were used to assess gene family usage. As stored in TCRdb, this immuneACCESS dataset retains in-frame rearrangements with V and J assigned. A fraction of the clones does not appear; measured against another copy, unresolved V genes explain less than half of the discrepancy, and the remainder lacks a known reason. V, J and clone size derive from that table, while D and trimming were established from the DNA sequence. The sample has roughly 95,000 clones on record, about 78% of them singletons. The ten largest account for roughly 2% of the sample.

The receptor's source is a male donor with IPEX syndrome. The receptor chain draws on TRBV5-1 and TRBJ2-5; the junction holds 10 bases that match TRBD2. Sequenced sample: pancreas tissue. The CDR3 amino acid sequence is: CASSPMTSGYQETQYF. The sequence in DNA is TGCGCCAGCAGCCCTATGACTAGCGGGTACCAAGAGACCCAGTACTTC.